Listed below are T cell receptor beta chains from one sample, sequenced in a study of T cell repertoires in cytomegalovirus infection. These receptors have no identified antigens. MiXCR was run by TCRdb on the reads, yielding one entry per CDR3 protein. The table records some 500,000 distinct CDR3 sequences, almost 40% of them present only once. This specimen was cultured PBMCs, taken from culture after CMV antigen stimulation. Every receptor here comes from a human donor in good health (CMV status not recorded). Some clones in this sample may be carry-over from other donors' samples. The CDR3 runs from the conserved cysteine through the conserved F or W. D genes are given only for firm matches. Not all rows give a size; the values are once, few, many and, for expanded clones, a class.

TGTGCCAGCAGTTTAGACAGGCGCCACGAGCAGTACTTC	CASSLDRRHEQYF	-	TRBJ2-7	-	TRBV12-3/TRBV12-4
TGCAGTGCTAGAGTACGGGCCCGGGACACTGAAGCTTTCTTT	CSARVRARDTEAFF	-	TRBJ1-1	-	TRBV20-1
TGTGCCAGCTCACGGGAGGGGAGGGACACTGAAGCTTTCTTT	CASSREGRDTEAFF	-	TRBJ1-1	-	TRBV18
TGTGCCAGCAGCCTCTACGGGGAGCAGTTCTTC	CASSLYGEQFF	-	TRBJ2-1	many	TRBV7-2
TGCGCCAGCAGCCCGACACCCACTACCACCAGCGTCAACGAGCAGTACTTC	CASSPTPTTTSVNEQYF	-	TRBJ2-7	-	TRBV5-1
TGCAGTGCTAGATTCGGATCCCAGGGTAGGGCTTTCTTT	CSARFGSQGRAFF	-	TRBJ1-1	-	TRBV20-1
TGTGCCAGCAGCTCAAGGGGAAACCCGAACACTGAAGCTTTCTTT	CASSSRGNPNTEAFF	-	TRBJ1-1	few	TRBV7-8
TGTGCCAGCTCGGGCGGGAGGGAGAATGAGCAGTTCTTC	CASSGGRENEQFF	TRBD2	TRBJ2-1	-	TRBV6-2/TRBV6-3
TGTGCTAGTGCTCCTCCGGGGGCTTGGGATGAGCAGTTCTTC	CASAPPGAWDEQFF	-	TRBJ2-1	-	TRBV12-5
TGCAGCGTTGAACCAGGTAACCTCAACAATGAGCAGTTCTTC	CSVEPGNLNNEQFF	-	TRBJ2-1	few	TRBV29-1
TGTGCCAGTAGCAAAAGCGGTCCAGCCAGCACAGATACGCAGTATTTT	CASSKSGPASTDTQYF	-	TRBJ2-3	-	TRBV19
TGTGCTAGTCCACACTACATCGCGGGGGGGTTCAATGAGCAGTTCTTC	CASPHYIAGGFNEQFF	TRBD2	TRBJ2-1	-	TRBV12-5
TGTGCCAGCAGCACAACCTTGGGACATAGCTCCTACGAGCAGTACTTC	CASSTTLGHSSYEQYF	-	TRBJ2-7	few	TRBV7-9
TGTGCCAGCAGCTCGACCGGGACAGGGGGCGGTTTCCCCTACAATGAGCAGTTCTTC	CASSSTGTGGGFPYNEQFF	TRBD1	TRBJ2-1	-	TRBV7-9
TGTGCCAGCAGACCAGGGGGCGCGCGCACTGAAGCTTTCTTT	CASRPGGARTEAFF	TRBD1	TRBJ1-1	few	TRBV6-2/TRBV6-3
TGTGCCAGTAGTATTGCCGGTGGGACTAGCGGGAGGCCATACGAGCAGTACTTC	CASSIAGGTSGRPYEQYF	TRBD2	TRBJ2-7	-	TRBV19
TGCGCCAGCAGGGGTATAAGCGAGACCCAGTACTTC	CASRGISETQYF	-	TRBJ2-5	-	TRBV5-1
TGCAGTGCTAGCCCAGGCACAGATACGCAGTATTTT	CSASPGTDTQYF	-	TRBJ2-3	-	TRBV20-1
TGTGCCAGCAGTTCTCGAAGATCAGGGTCGGTCTTCGGGGAGCTGTTTTTT	CASSSRRSGSVFGELFF	-	TRBJ2-2	-	TRBV12-3/TRBV12-4
TGTGCCAGCAGCCAAGGTATACGGTTTATCGAAAAACTGTTTTTT	CASSQGIRFIEKLFF	-	TRBJ1-4	once	TRBV14
TGTGCCAGCAGTCAGAGGGGACCCAGGAGGACTGAAGCTTTCTTT	CASSQRGPRRTEAFF	-	TRBJ1-1	-	TRBV28
TGTGCCAGCAGACTCCGACAGGGAGGTGATACTGAAGCTTTCTTT	CASRLRQGGDTEAFF	TRBD1	TRBJ1-1	-	TRBV4-2
TGTGCCAGCAGCTTCGACAGATCCTACAATGAGCAGTTCTTC	CASSFDRSYNEQFF	-	TRBJ2-1	many	TRBV7-2
TGTGCCAGCAGCCTACATCAGGGTTTATCACCCCTCCACTTT	CASSLHQGLSPLHF	-	TRBJ1-6	few	TRBV7-2
TGTGCCAGCAGCTCCGACGGACAGGGGGCGACTAATGAAAAACTGTTTTTT	CASSSDGQGATNEKLFF	TRBD1	TRBJ1-4	many	TRBV7-8
TGCGCCAGCAGCCAACCCGGACTAGCGGGGGAAGAGCAGTTCTTC	CASSQPGLAGEEQFF	TRBD2	TRBJ2-1	-	TRBV4-3
TGTGCCAGCAGCTCCCCAGGGTGGCCCTACAATGAGCAGTACTTC	CASSSPGWPYNEQYF	-	TRBJ2-7	once	TRBV7-6
TGTGCCAGCAGCTTCGGGGGTCTGGAGGCCAACGTCCTGACTTTC	CASSFGGLEANVLTF	-	TRBJ2-6	-	TRBV7-9
TGTGCCAGTATTGACGGGGACACCAACACTGAAGCTTTCTTT	CASIDGDTNTEAFF	-	TRBJ1-1	few	TRBV19
TGCAGTTCTCCAAACACAGGAAAAGAGACCCAGTACTTC	CSSPNTGKETQYF	-	TRBJ2-5	few	TRBV20-1
TGTGCCAGCAGCTTGGCCGGGACAGGGTTTCAGCCCCAGCATTTT	CASSLAGTGFQPQHF	TRBD1	TRBJ1-5	-	TRBV5-6
TGTGCCAGCAGCGACCCCCGTCAGGGGGCAGGTGAAAAACTGTTTTTT	CASSDPRQGAGEKLFF	TRBD1	TRBJ1-4	few	TRBV7-9
TGTGCCAGCAGGCTGGGAGGGTCGGCAGCTTTCTTT	CASRLGGSAAFF	-	TRBJ1-1	few	TRBV7-8
TGTGCCAGCAGCGGGGACCTAGATCAGCCCCAGCATTTT	CASSGDLDQPQHF	-	TRBJ1-5	-	TRBV11-2
TGTGCCTGGAGTGTAAGCGGGGTGAACACTGAAGCTTTCTTT	CAWSVSGVNTEAFF	-	TRBJ1-1	-	TRBV30
TGTGCCAGCAGCCCCGAAGGATATGAAAAACTGTTTTTT	CASSPEGYEKLFF	-	TRBJ1-4	-	TRBV7-8
TGTGCCAGCAGTATCCGACTAGCGGGGCCTTACAATGAGCAGTTCTTC	CASSIRLAGPYNEQFF	TRBD2	TRBJ2-1	few	TRBV2
TGTGCCAGTAGTATGAGGGGGACACCCAGCTACGAGCAGTACTTC	CASSMRGTPSYEQYF	-	TRBJ2-7	-	TRBV19
TGTGCCAGCAGCCCCACAGCGGGGCGGGAGACCCAGTACTTC	CASSPTAGRETQYF	TRBD2	TRBJ2-5	few	TRBV7-6
TGCGCCAGCAGCTTCCACAGGGGATTTGACACTGAAGCTTTCTTT	CASSFHRGFDTEAFF	TRBD1	TRBJ1-1	-	TRBV5-1
TGTGCCATCAGTGCAGGCGGGACCGACCAAGAGACCCAGTACTTC	CAISAGGTDQETQYF	-	TRBJ2-5	-	TRBV10-3
TGTGCCAGCAGCTTAGGTTTGGCAGAGGACACAGATACGCAGTATTTT	CASSLGLAEDTDTQYF	-	TRBJ2-3	few	TRBV5-5
TGTGCTAGTGGCCGGGACTTTACTAGTGGAGGCTACACCTTC	CASGRDFTSGGYTF	-	TRBJ1-2	few	TRBV12-5
TGTGCCAGCAGCCCGTTCAAGGAAGCTTTCTTT	CASSPFKEAFF	-	TRBJ1-1	few	TRBV7-2
TGTGCCAGTAGTATAGTTGCCGCTTTCGTGGGCTATGGCTACACCTTC	CASSIVAAFVGYGYTF	-	TRBJ1-2	-	TRBV19
TGTGCCAGCAGCTTCAGGGATGCAGATACGCAGTATTTT	CASSFRDADTQYF	-	TRBJ2-3	few	TRBV7-9